A selection of T cell receptor beta chains follows, all from one sample in a study of CD8+ T cells in alopecia areata. The repertoire was sequenced with immunoSEQ multiplex PCR; TCRdb's copy has only in-frame clones and lacks some. The sample has about 250,000 clones; approximately 60% are singletons. Sequencing was performed on CD4+ T cells sorted from blood, taken around week 54, from a patient treated with tofacitinib. Receptors were obtained from a human donor with alopecia areata. The CDR3 runs from the conserved cysteine through the conserved F or W. D genes are given only for firm matches. The size of a clone is reported for some rows only, either as once, few or many, or as a class for expanded clones.

j_call clone_size v_call d_call cdr3_nt cdr3_aa
TRBJ2-5 - TRBV9 TRBD1 TGTGCCAGCAGCGCGGGACAGGGTTGGCAAGAGACCCAGTACTTC CASSAGQGWQETQYF
TRBJ2-5 - TRBV6-5 - TGTGCCAGCAGATTACAGGGCCGGCAAGAGACCCAGTACTTC CASRLQGRQETQYF
TRBJ1-2 few TRBV29-1 - TGCAGCGCCGGGACGGATCGCGGTGGCTACACCTTC CSAGTDRGGYTF
TRBJ1-2 few TRBV4-1 - TGCGCCAGCAGCCAATCACAGACCAGTCTCTATGGCTACACCTTC CASSQSQTSLYGYTF
TRBJ2-5 - TRBV7-2 TRBD1 TGTGCCAGCAGCTTCGGGACAGGGGGAGAGACCCAGTACTTC CASSFGTGGETQYF
TRBJ1-1 - TRBV5-6 - TGTGCCAGCAGCTTGTATGTTTCCACTGAAGCTTTCTTT CASSLYVSTEAFF
TRBJ2-3 - TRBV11-2 TRBD2 TGTGCCAGCAGGTCCCGCGGGGGTAGCACAGATACGCAGTATTTT CASRSRGGSTDTQYF
TRBJ2-1 few TRBV5-1 - TGCGCCAGCAGTCCACTAGAGGCCTCCTACAATGAGCAGTTCTTC CASSPLEASYNEQFF
TRBJ2-5 once TRBV4-2 - TGTGCCAGCAGCCAAGTTGGGTTGCCCCCCGAGACCCAGTACTTC CASSQVGLPPETQYF
TRBJ2-6 - TRBV2 - TGTGCCAGCAGAAACGGGGTTGGGGCCAACGTCCTGACTTTC CASRNGVGANVLTF
TRBJ2-5 - TRBV5-1 - TGCGCCAGCAGCTCGGAGAGGGTACGGGGAGAGACCCAGTACTTC CASSSERVRGETQYF